In its sample, the clone carrying this T cell receptor beta chain was seen a few times. Its antigen remains unknown. The data were obtained in a study of T cells in Graves' hyperthyroidism and ophthalmopathy. Study information: Any treatment followed the collection of peripheral blood at initial diagnosis. The study's findings and limits: Most thyroid clonotypes expanded above 0.001 were also detected in blood.

Researchers amplified the TCR beta CDR3 regions from RNA transcripts. The HTBI primer set drove a first-round RT-PCR of the TCR CDR3. TCRdb independently ran MiXCR on the multiplex PCR reads; one entry per CDR3 protein. This sample has a few hundred thousand distinct CDR3 sequences, with 18% found just once. Clinical symptoms, serum thyroxine and TRAb, thyroid ultrasound and orbital computed tomography were used for the diagnoses. Sequencing used blood. The origin of this receptor is a man between 18 and 35 years old with Graves' ophthalmopathy.

CDR3: CASSRSGNEKLFF. In nucleotides, the CDR3 is TGTGCCAGCAGCCGGTCGGGGAATGAAAAACTGTTTTTT. The chain couples TRBV5-6 to TRBJ1-4; no clear D. V lost 4 bases, J lost 5 bases, and 9 bases lay in between. The germline gives CDR1 SGHDT, CDR2 YYEEEE. There are 13 residues in the CDR3.